The entry that follows covers one TCR beta chain sequence. Its antigen is as yet unknown. This sample stems from a study of Graves' ophthalmopathy and Graves' hyperthyroidism. Study results and limitations: Blood also harbored most expanded thyroid clonotypes above 0.001 frequency.

This CDR3 comprises 13 residues. V was pared by 4 bases and J by 6 bases, with 16 bases between. Germline assignment: CDR1 SQVTM and CDR2 ANQGSEA. From RNA, the CDR3 regions of TCR beta chains were amplified and sequenced. Investigators did first-round RT-PCR with HTBI primers, then second-round multiplex PCR. TCRdb called the multiplex PCR reads again in MiXCR, with one record for every CDR3 protein. The data show 300,000 or so distinct CDR3 sequences, roughly a sixth seen once. Serum thyroxine and TRAb, along with clinical symptoms, thyroid ultrasound and orbital computed tomography, were what diagnosis relied on.

This chain uses TRBV29-1 with TRBJ2-7; no definite D call. This receptor was identified in an adult man with Graves' ophthalmopathy. The sequenced sample consisted of peripheral blood. Written as DNA, the CDR3 is TGCAGCGTTGTATTGGCTCGTGGTGGCGAGCAGTACTTC. Translating it yields CSVVLARGGEQYF.